This TCR beta chain was recovered during a study of tumor-infiltrating lymphocytes in primary liver carcinoma. Study in general: These were node-negative, non-metastatic T1-T3 tumors of roughly 4 to 10 cm.

DNA and RNA were both co-extracted from around 20-30 mg of bulk tissue that had not been sorted. The CDR3 sequence is 20 residues long. Unmatched junction bases numbered 22, after V lost 6 bases and J lost 4 bases. Synthesis of TCR beta cDNA was carried out from about 0.55 ug total RNA with a constant-region primer. For TCR beta, libraries were produced by three nested multiplex PCR rounds using slightly modified ARM-PCR. A C-beta reverse primer was combined with TRBV1-TRBV30 forward primers in the first two PCR rounds, and each round had 10 cycles. TCRdb itself ran the multiplex PCR reads through MiXCR, one entry per CDR3 protein. The table has approximately 73,000 distinct CDR3 sequences, 71% seen once.

This rearrangement joins TRBV12-3 or TRBV12-4 to TRBJ2-1, with TRBD1 matching over 9 bases. Sequences were obtained from liver tumor tissue from sampling region 4. Subset denoted: tumor region T4, right-lateral pole. This sequence was found in a woman aged 55-69 years with primary liver carcinoma and hepatitis B virus infection. The CDR3 nucleotides read TGTGCCAGCAGCCCTCCCCCGGGACAGGGAGGGCGAGGCTCATACAATGAGCAGTTCTTC. It translates to CASSPPPGQGGRGSYNEQFF.